This note documents a single T cell receptor beta chain sequence. These data belong to a study of blood T cell repertoires in COVID-19. Background on the study: Samples representing acute and convalescent COVID-19 were sourced from the United States, Italy and Spain. PBMCs, B-cell-depleted T cells, or T cells were the source of the cDNA or gDNA that made up the material.

This CDR3 contains 14 residues. Looked up from germline, CDR1 is MGHRA and CDR2 is YSYEKL. V lost 2 bases, J lost 4 bases, and 11 bases lay in between. Original processing notes: How many nucleated cells were present was estimated from reference gene primer amplification. Sequenced by immunoSEQ multiplex PCR; TCRdb stores in-frame clones only, minus some. V and J calls and clone size are copied from that table; D and trimming were computed from the DNA. There are 240,000 or so clones in the sample; around four fifths occur only once, and around 2% lies in the top ten. This chain connects TRBV4-1 to TRBJ1-1, with D possibly TRBD1 on 6 matching bases. This TCR derives from a man aged 30-40 years who had recovered from COVID-19. The sequenced sample consisted of peripheral blood. The CDR3 coding sequence is TGCGCCAGCAGCCAACAAGCAGGGGCCACTGAAGCTTTCTTT. Amino acid sequence: CASSQQAGATEAFF.